This T cell receptor (beta chain) was documented in a study of response to subunit inactivated influenza vaccine. A single record per CDR3 protein comes from TCRdb applying MiXCR to the RT-PCR reads. The table records about 800,000 distinct CDR3 sequences, approximately 22% of them present only once. As for this clonotype: The target antigen is unknown.

The length of the CDR3 is 13 residues. Germline values: CDR1 SQVTM, CDR2 ANQGSEA. Trimming removed 5 bases from V and 1 base from J, with 8 bases in between. Study results and limitations: The authors put forward the suggestion that each seasonal influenza vaccination may bring in only a limited number of new T cells.

Source: PBMCs from blood, taken more than 4 days after vaccination. This clonotype was sampled from a man in his forties or fifties who received an inactivated influenza vaccine. This sequence joins TRBV29-1 and TRBJ2-2; D is unclear. The CDR3 nucleotides read TGCAGCGTTTGGCAACAGAACACCGGGGAGCTGTTTTTT. Translation: CSVWQQNTGELFF.